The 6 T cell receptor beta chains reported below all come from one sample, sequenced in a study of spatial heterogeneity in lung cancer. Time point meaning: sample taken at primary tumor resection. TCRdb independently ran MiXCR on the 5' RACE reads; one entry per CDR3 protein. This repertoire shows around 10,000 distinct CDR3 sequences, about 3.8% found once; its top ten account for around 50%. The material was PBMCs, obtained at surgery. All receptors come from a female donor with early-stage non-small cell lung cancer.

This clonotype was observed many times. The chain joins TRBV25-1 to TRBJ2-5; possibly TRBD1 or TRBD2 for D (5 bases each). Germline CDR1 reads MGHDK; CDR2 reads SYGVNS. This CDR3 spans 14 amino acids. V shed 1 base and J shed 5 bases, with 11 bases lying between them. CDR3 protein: CASSEWGNTETQYF. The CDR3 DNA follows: TGTGCCAGCAGTGAATGGGGGAACACGGAGACCCAGTACTTC.

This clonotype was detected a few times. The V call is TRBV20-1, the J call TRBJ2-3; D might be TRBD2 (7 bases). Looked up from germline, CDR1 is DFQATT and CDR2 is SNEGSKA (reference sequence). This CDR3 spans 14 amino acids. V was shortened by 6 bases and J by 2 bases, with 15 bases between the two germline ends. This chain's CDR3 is CSAKMGGPTDTQYF. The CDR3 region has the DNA TGCAGTGCGAAGATGGGGGGGCCCACAGATACGCAGTATTTT.

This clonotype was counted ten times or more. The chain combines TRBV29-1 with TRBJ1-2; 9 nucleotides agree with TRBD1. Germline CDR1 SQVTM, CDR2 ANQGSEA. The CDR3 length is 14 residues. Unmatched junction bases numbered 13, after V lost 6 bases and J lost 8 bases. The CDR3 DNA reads TGCAGCGTGGTCCGGGACAGGGAGTACCGGGGCTACACCTTC. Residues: CSVVRDREYRGYTF.

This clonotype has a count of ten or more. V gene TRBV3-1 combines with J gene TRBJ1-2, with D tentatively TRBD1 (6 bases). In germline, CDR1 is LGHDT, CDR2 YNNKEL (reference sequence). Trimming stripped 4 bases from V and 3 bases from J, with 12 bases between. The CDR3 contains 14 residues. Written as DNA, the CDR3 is TGTGCCAGCAGCCCAAGGACAGAGTACTATGGCTACACCTTC. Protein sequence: CASSPRTEYYGYTF.

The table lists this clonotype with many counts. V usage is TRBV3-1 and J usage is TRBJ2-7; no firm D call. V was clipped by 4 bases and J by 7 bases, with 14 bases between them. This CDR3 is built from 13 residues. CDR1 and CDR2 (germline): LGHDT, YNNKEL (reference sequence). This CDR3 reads CASSPLGQSEQYF. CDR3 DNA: TGTGCCAGCAGCCCGCTTGGGCAGTCGGAGCAGTACTTC.

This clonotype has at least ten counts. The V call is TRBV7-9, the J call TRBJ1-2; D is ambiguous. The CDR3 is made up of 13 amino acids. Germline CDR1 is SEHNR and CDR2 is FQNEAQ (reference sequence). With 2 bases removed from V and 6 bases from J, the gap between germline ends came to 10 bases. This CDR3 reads CASSLRESDGYTF. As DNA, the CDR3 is TGTGCCAGCAGCTTACGTGAGTCAGATGGCTACACCTTC.